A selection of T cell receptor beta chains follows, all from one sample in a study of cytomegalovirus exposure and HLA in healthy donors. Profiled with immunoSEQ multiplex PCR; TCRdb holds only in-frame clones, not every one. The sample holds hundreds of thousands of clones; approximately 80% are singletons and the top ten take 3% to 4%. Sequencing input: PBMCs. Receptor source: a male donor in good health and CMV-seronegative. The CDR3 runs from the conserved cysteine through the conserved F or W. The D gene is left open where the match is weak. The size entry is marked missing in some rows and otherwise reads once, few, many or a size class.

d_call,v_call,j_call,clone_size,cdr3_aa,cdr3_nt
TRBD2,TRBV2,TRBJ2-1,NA,CASSPLSLAGVNEQFF,TGTGCCAGCAGCCCCTTAAGCCTAGCGGGAGTGAATGAGCAGTTCTTC
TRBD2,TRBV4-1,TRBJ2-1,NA,CASSQEGGSFYNEQFF,TGCGCCAGCAGCCAAGAGGGCGGGAGTTTTTACAATGAGCAGTTCTTC
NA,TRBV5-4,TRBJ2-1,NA,CASSFFRDTNNEQFF,TGTGCCAGCTCATTTTTCCGGGACACCAACAATGAGCAGTTCTTC
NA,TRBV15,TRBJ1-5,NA,CATSSGVRNQPQHF,TGTGCCACCAGCAGCGGGGTGAGGAATCAGCCCCAGCATTTT
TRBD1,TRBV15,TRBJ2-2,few,CATSRDKGGLGTGELFF,TGTGCCACCAGCAGAGATAAAGGGGGCCTGGGCACCGGGGAGCTGTTTTTT
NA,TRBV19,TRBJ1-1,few,CASSIPGGAHTEAFF,TGTGCCAGTAGCATCCCCGGGGGGGCTCACACTGAAGCTTTCTTT
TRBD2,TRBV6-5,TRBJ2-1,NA,CASSYSVSSGIYEQFF,TGTGCCAGCAGTTACTCGGTGTCTAGCGGGATCTATGAGCAGTTCTTC
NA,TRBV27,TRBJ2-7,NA,CASRWDSGDEQYF,TGTGCCAGCAGGTGGGACTCGGGCGACGAGCAGTACTTC
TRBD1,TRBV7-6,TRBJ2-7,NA,CASSLGQGAQEQYF,TGTGCCAGCAGCCTGGGACAGGGGGCGCAAGAGCAGTACTTC
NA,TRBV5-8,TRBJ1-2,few,CASSLWGSGEGYTF,TGTGCCAGCAGCTTGTGGGGATCGGGGGAAGGCTACACCTTC
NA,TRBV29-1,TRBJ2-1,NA,CSVESGTYNEQFF,TGCAGCGTTGAAAGCGGTACCTACAATGAGCAGTTCTTC
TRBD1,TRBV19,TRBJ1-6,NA,CASSHRGPENSPLHF,TGTGCCAGTAGCCACAGGGGGCCGGAGAATTCACCCCTCCACTTT
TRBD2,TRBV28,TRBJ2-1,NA,CASSPPRLAGGIIGEQFF,TGTGCCAGCAGTCCCCCAAGACTAGCGGGAGGTATAATCGGTGAGCAGTTCTTC
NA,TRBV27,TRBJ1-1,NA,CASSLSLGARTEAFF,TGTGCCAGCAGTTTATCTCTGGGGGCCCGCACTGAAGCTTTCTTT
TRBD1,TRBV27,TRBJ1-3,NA,CASSLRPPGQGGGYTIYF,TGTGCCAGCAGTTTACGCCCTCCGGGACAGGGAGGAGGTTACACCATATATTTT
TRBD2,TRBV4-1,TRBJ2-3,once,CASSPGLAGVADTQYF,TGCGCCAGCAGCCCGGGACTAGCGGGAGTGGCAGATACGCAGTATTTT
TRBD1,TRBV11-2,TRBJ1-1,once,CASSLQRTGGEAFF,TGTGCCAGCAGCTTACAAAGGACAGGGGGCGAAGCTTTCTTT
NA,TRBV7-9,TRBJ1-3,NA,CSSSPSGNTIYF,TGTTCCAGCAGCCCTAGTGGAAACACCATATATTTT
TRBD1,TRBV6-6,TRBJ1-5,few,CASNLQGAGNQPQHF,TGTGCCAGCAACCTACAGGGGGCCGGGAATCAGCCCCAGCATTTT
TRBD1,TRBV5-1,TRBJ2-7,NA,CASSPRQGSFYEQYF,TGCGCCAGCAGCCCGCGACAGGGGAGTTTCTACGAGCAGTACTTC
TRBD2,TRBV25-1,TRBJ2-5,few,CASSEGTSGGLETQYF,TGTGCCAGCAGTGAGGGGACTAGCGGCGGGCTGGAGACCCAGTACTTC
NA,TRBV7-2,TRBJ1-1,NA,CASSFGQGGTTEAFF,TGTGCCAGCAGCTTCGGGCAGGGAGGAACAACTGAAGCTTTCTTT
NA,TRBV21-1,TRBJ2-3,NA,CASSKFHRGSDTQYF,TGTGCCAGCAGCAAATTTCACAGGGGGTCAGATACGCAGTATTTT
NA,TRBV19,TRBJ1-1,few,CASSSQGMNTEAFF,TGTGCCAGTAGCTCACAGGGTATGAACACTGAAGCTTTCTTT
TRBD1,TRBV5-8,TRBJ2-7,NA,CASSLLGQGDEQYF,TGTGCCAGCAGCTTGTTGGGACAGGGGGACGAGCAGTACTTC
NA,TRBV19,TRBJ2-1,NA,CASSIEALTRLGGEQFF,TGTGCCAGTAGTATTGAGGCGCTAACAAGGTTGGGTGGTGAGCAGTTCTTC
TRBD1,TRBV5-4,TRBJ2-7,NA,CASPKGQGGEQYF,TGTGCCAGCCCGAAAGGACAGGGTGGAGAGCAGTACTTC
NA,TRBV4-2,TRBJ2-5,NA,CASSQEGSLRGETQYF,TGTGCCAGCAGCCAAGAAGGGTCCCTAAGGGGAGAGACCCAGTACTTC
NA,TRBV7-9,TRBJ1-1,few,CASSPEGTEAFF,TGTGCCAGCAGCCCCGAGGGCACTGAAGCTTTCTTT
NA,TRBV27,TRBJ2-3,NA,CASRRGGRTDTQYF,TGTGCCAGCAGAAGGGGGGGTCGGACAGATACGCAGTATTTT
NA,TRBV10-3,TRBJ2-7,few,CAISESTYEQYF,TGTGCCATCAGTGAGTCAACTTACGAGCAGTACTTC